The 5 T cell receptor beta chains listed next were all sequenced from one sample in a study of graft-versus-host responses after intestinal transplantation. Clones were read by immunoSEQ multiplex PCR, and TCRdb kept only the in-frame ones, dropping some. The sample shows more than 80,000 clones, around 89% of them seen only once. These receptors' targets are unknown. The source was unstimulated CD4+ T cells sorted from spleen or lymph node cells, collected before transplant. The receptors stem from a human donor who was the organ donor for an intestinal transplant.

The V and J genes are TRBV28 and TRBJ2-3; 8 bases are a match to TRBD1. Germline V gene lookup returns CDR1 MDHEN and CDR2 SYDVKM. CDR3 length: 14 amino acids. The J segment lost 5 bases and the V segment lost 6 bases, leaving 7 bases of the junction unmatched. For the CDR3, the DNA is TGTGCCAGCAGACCGCAGGGGGCTAAAGATACGCAGTATTTT. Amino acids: CASRPQGAKDTQYF.

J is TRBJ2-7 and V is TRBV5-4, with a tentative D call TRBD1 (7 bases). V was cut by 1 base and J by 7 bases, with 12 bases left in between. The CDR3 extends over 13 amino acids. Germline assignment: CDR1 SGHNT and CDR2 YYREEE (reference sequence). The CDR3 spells CASSLPGGQEQYF. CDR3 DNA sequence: TGTGCCAGCAGCTTGCCAGGGGGGCAAGAGCAGTACTTC.

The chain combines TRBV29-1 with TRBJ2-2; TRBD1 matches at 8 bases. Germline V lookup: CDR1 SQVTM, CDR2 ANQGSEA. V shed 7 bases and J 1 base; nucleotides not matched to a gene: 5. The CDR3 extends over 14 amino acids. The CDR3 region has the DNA TGCAGCGCCCCCGGGACAGGGAACACCGGGGAGCTGTTTTTT. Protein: CSAPGTGNTGELFF.

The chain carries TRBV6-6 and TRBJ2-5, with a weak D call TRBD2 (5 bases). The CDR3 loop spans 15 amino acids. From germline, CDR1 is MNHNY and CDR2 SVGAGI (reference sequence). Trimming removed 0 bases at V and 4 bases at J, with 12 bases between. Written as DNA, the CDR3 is TGTGCCAGCAGTTACTCATGGGCTAGCCGAGAGACCCAGTACTTC. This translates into CASSYSWASRETQYF.

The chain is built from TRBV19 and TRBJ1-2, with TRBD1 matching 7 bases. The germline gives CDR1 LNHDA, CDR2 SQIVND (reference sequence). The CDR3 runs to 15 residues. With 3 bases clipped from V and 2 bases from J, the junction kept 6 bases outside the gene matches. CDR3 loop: CASSIATGLNYGYTF. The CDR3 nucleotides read TGTGCCAGTAGTATCGCGACAGGGCTCAACTATGGCTACACCTTC.